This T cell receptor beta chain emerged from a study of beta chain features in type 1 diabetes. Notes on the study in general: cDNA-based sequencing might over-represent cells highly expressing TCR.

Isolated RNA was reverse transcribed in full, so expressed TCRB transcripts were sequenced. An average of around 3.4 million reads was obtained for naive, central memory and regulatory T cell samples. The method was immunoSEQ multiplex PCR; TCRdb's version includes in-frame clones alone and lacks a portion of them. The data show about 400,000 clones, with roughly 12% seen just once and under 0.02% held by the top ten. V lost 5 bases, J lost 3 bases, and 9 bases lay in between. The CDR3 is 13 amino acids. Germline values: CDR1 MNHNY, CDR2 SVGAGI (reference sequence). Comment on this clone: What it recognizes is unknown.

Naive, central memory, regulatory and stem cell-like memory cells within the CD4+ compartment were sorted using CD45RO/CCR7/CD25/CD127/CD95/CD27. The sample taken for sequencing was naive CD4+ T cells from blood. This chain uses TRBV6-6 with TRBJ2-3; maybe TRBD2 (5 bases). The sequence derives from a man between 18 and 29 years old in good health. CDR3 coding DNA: TGTGCCAGCAGTCTTGCGGGTACAGATACGCAGTATTTT. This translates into CASSLAGTDTQYF.